The 31 T cell receptor beta chains below all came from one sample that was sequenced in a study of vaccination effects on CD4 cells after COVID-19 (dated by TCRdb to between 2022 and 2023). Their cognate antigens are unknown. The library was made by the immunoSEQ multiplex PCR assay. Imported from immuneACCESS, the table was reduced by TCRdb to in-frame sequences with V and J called. These copies leave out some clones; in studies compared against another copy, an unresolved V gene accounts for under half, and the cause of the remainder is not known. The sample table shows 31,000 or so clones, and 70% are seen once. 3.5% to 4% of the sample goes to the ten largest clones. After roughly 11 days of culture, CD4+ T cells were isolated with the EasySep CD4+ T cell isolation kit. This sample comprised CD4+ T cells from PBMCs cultured without peptide, obtained before COVID-19 vaccination. Every receptor here comes from a human donor who received a COVID-19 vaccine.

V is TRBV6-6 and J is TRBJ1-2; D not resolved. CDR1 and CDR2 from the germline V gene are MNHNY and SVGAGI (reference sequence). The V end was cut by 4 bases, the J end by 3 bases, with 6 bases between. This CDR3 comprises 12 residues. CDR3 sequence reads: CASSSGDYGYTF. As DNA, the CDR3 is TGTGCCAGCAGTTCTGGGGACTATGGCTACACCTTC.

The V gene is TRBV19, the J gene TRBJ1-5, with 7 bases aligning to TRBD1. This CDR3 contains 15 residues. In germline, CDR1 is LNHDA, CDR2 SQIVND (reference sequence). The J segment lost 0 bases and the V segment lost 7 bases, leaving 6 bases of the junction unmatched. This CDR3 is CASKQGGLSNQPQHF. The CDR3 DNA sequence: TGTGCCAGTAAGCAGGGGGGTCTTAGCAATCAGCCCCAGCATTTT.

The chain combines TRBV5-1 with TRBJ2-6; a possible D gene is TRBD1 (6 bases). CDR1 and CDR2 (germline): SGHRS, YFSETQ. The CDR3 has 14 amino acids. With 6 bases removed from V and 0 bases from J, the gap between germline ends came to 7 bases. CDR3 loop: CASKQGSGANVLTF. The CDR3 coding sequence is TGCGCCAGCAAACAGGGCTCTGGGGCCAACGTCCTGACTTTC.

This clone has just a few counts. This chain joins TRBV5-1 and TRBJ1-2, with D possibly matching TRBD1 (6 bases). Trimming removed 4 bases at V and 11 bases at J, with 15 bases between. This CDR3 has 12 amino acids. CDR1 and CDR2 from the germline V gene are SGHRS and YFSETQ. The CDR3 bases are TGCGCCAGCAGCCCGACAGGCTACAGATACACCTTC. As protein: CASSPTGYRYTF.

The chain carries TRBV21-1 and TRBJ1-6. TRBV21-1 is given as a pseudogene. The CDR3 is 17 amino acids. The CDR3 DNA follows: TGTGCCAGCAGCAAGGACGATAAGAGCTCCTATAATTCACCCCTCCACTTT. Translating gives CASSKDDKSSYNSPLHF.

The rearrangement links TRBV7-2 to TRBJ2-5, with D uncertain. The CDR3 is made up of 14 amino acids. Trimming removed 1 base at V and 3 bases at J, with 9 bases between. Germline V gene sequence: CDR1 SGHTA, CDR2 FQGNSA. The DNA for the CDR3 is TGTGCCAGCAGCTTAGTGTGGCAGGAAGAGACCCAGTACTTC. It translates to CASSLVWQEETQYF.

This rearrangement joins TRBV6-5 to TRBJ1-3; D gene uncertain. The V end was cut by 8 bases, the J end by 0 bases, with 8 bases between. The CDR3 consists of 13 residues. The V gene's germline CDR1 is MNHEY and CDR2 SVGAGI. CDR3 nucleotides: TGTGCCAGCGCTGGCAGCTCTGGAAACACCATATATTTT. It yields the protein CASAGSSGNTIYF.

This clone showed up just a few times. The chain couples TRBV19 to TRBJ2-4; tentatively, D is TRBD2 (7 bases). The CDR3 is 12 residues long. The V end lost 7 bases, the J end lost 16 bases, and 20 bases lay between the germline ends. In germline, CDR1 is LNHDA, CDR2 SQIVND (reference sequence). CDR3 sequence reads: CASTPTGGTFYF. The CDR3 nucleotides are TGTGCCAGTACTCCCACGGGGGGCACTTTCTACTTC.

The V gene is TRBV2, the J gene TRBJ2-1; TRBD2 matches 15 bases. The length of the CDR3 is 19 residues. V shed 7 bases, J shed 1 base, and the junction held 11 bases outside the gene matches. Germline V gene lookup returns CDR1 SNHLY and CDR2 FYNNEI. CDR3 protein: CASTRGLAGGGRSYNEQFF. The DNA of the CDR3 is TGTGCCAGCACCCGGGGACTAGCGGGAGGCGGAAGGTCCTACAATGAGCAGTTCTTC.

The chain links TRBV30 to TRBJ1-3; a weak D match, TRBD1 (6 bases). CDR3 length: 15 residues. V dropped 2 bases and J dropped 0 bases, with 11 bases sitting between them. Germline assignment: CDR1 GTSNPN and CDR2 SVGIG (reference sequence). The CDR3: CAWSNTGTSGNTIYF. The CDR3 DNA reads as TGTGCCTGGAGTAATACAGGGACCTCTGGAAACACCATATATTTT.

This chain connects TRBV28 to TRBJ2-2; 10 bases align to TRBD1. Trimming removed 6 bases from V and 5 bases from J; junction bases left unmatched: 3. The germline V gene encodes CDR1 MDHEN and CDR2 SYDVKM. CDR3 size: 14 residues. The CDR3 DNA reads as TGTGCCAGCAGGAGACAGGGGGCGACCGGGGAGCTGTTTTTT. Translation: CASRRQGATGELFF.

V usage is TRBV3-1 (or the pseudogene TRBV3-2) and J usage is TRBJ2-7, with a tentative D call TRBD2 (7 bases). The CDR3 is 15 residues long. V lost 1 base and J 3 bases, leaving 13 bases between the germline ends. Germline assignment: CDR1 LGHDT and CDR2 YNNKEL (reference sequence). In DNA form, the CDR3 reads TGTGCCAGCAGCCAAGTGGGAGGGGGGGTCTACGAGCAGTACTTC. As protein: CASSQVGGGVYEQYF.

V usage is TRBV18 and J usage is TRBJ2-7; 10 bases are shared with TRBD1. From germline, CDR1 is KGHSH and CDR2 LQKENI. With 3 bases clipped from V and 6 bases from J, the junction kept 11 bases outside the gene matches. The CDR3 length is 16 residues. DNA for the CDR3: TGTGCCAGCTCACCTCCGGGACAGGGGTATCTCGGCGAGCAGTACTTC. As protein: CASSPPGQGYLGEQYF.

This clone was seen more than once but under ten times. This chain uses TRBV6-2 or TRBV6-3 with TRBJ1-2; no clear D gene. CDR3 size: 12 residues. V was cut by 6 bases and J by 4 bases, with 9 bases left in between. The germline gives CDR1 MNHEY, CDR2 SVGEGT. The CDR3 sequence: CASSPAPYGYTF. DNA of the CDR3: TGTGCCAGCAGCCCAGCCCCCTATGGCTACACCTTC.

This clone was seen a few times. The V and J genes are TRBV14 and TRBJ2-7; 10 bases align to TRBD2. The CDR3 covers 15 residues. Germline V CDR1 and CDR2: SGHDN, FVKESK. J was trimmed by 0 bases and V by 2 bases; bases with no gene match: 1. The CDR3 sequence: CASSQIAGGSYEQYF. CDR3 DNA: TGTGCCAGCAGCCAAATAGCGGGAGGCTCCTACGAGCAGTACTTC.

The V gene is TRBV7-2, the J gene TRBJ2-7, with D unclear. The CDR3 is 12 residues long. CDR1 SGHTA and CDR2 FQGNSA come from the germline V gene. Trimming stripped 4 bases from V and 4 bases from J, with 8 bases between. CDR3 sequence (DNA): TGTGCCAGCAGCTCGTCCAGGTACGAGCAGTACTTC. This gives the protein CASSSSRYEQYF.

This clone occurred a few times. The chain has TRBV7-9 and TRBJ2-3; the D gene is possibly TRBD1 (7 bases). The germline gives CDR1 SEHNR, CDR2 FQNEAQ (reference sequence). This CDR3 contains 14 residues. The V gene lost 4 bases and the J gene lost 4 bases, with 12 bases spanning the gap. The CDR3 DNA is TGTGCCAGCAGCTCCAGGGGGGTGGCAGATACGCAGTATTTT. Its translation is CASSSRGVADTQYF. The full variable domain, rest sourced from reference TRBV7-9 and TRBJ2-3, is DTGVSQNPRHKITKRGQNVTFRCDPISEHNRLYWYRQTLGQGPEFLTYFQNEAQLEKSRLLSDRFSAERPKGSFSTLEIQRTEQGDSAMYLCASSSRGVADTQYFGPGTRLTVL.

This clone has just a few counts. This chain links TRBV5-4 with TRBJ2-1; weak D call: TRBD2 (5 bases). Trimming pared 4 bases from V and 9 bases from J, leaving 14 bases between. The germline V gene encodes CDR1 SGHNT and CDR2 YYREEE (reference sequence). This CDR3 is 13 amino acids long. DNA of the CDR3: TGTGCCAGCAGCCCCCATCGGGCGGGTGAGCAGTTCTTC. It codes for CASSPHRAGEQFF.

The rearrangement uses TRBV7-9 and TRBJ1-1; perhaps TRBD1 as D (6 bases). Germline-derived CDR1 and CDR2 are SEHNR and FQNEAQ (reference sequence). CDR3 length: 14 residues. Trimming shortened V by 3 bases and J by 4 bases, and 12 bases separated the two germline ends. CDR3 sequence reads: CASSLVGGPTEAFF. Written as DNA, the CDR3 is TGTGCCAGCAGCTTGGTGGGGGGGCCCACTGAAGCTTTCTTT.

This clone was recorded a few times. The chain uses TRBV19 and TRBJ1-3, with D unresolved. CDR1 is LNHDA, CDR2 SQIVND, per germline (reference sequence). The CDR3 has 12 residues. Trimming removed 5 bases from V and 0 bases from J, with 2 bases in between. CDR3 DNA: TGTGCCAGTAGTGCCTCTGGAAACACCATATATTTT. Translating gives CASSASGNTIYF.

This clone was seen a few times. This chain uses TRBV5-1 with TRBJ2-1; no firm D call. The CDR3 spans 13 residues. Germline V gene lookup returns CDR1 SGHRS and CDR2 YFSETQ. V was clipped by 5 bases and J by 0 bases, with 6 bases between them. CDR3 residues: CASSSPSYNEQFF. Here the CDR3 DNA reads TGCGCCAGCAGTTCTCCCTCCTACAATGAGCAGTTCTTC.

The chain uses TRBV14 and TRBJ2-1, with 11 nucleotides matching TRBD1. The CDR3 totals 16 residues. Trimming cost V 2 bases and J 10 bases; bases outside gene matches: 10. CDR1 is SGHDN and CDR2 is FVKESK in the germline V gene. The CDR3 protein is CASSQIPGQGDNEQFF. The CDR3 bases are TGTGCCAGCAGCCAAATCCCGGGACAGGGGGATAACGAGCAGTTCTTC.

This CDR3 is CSVDTSGGVYEQYF. The DNA of the CDR3 is TGCAGCGTCGACACTAGCGGGGGAGTCTACGAGCAGTACTTC. This rearrangement joins TRBV29-1 to TRBJ2-7, with 11 bases matching TRBD2. The CDR3 is 14 residues long. Germline V CDR1 and CDR2: SQVTM, ANQGSEA. J lost 3 bases, V lost 6 bases, and 7 bases had no gene match.

Comments on this clone: The sample carries other DNA sequences with the same CDR3. The chain combines TRBV2 with TRBJ2-7, with TRBD1 identical over 9 bases. Germline CDR1 and CDR2: SNHLY and FYNNEI. After removal of 8 bases from V and 2 bases from J, the junction contained 4 bases not matched to a gene. CDR3 length equals 13 residues. CDR3 in amino acids: CASRTGDTYEQYF. CDR3 bases: TGTGCCAGCCGGACAGGGGATACCTACGAGCAGTACTTC.

This CDR3 reads CASSYGAFSGNTIYF. DNA for the CDR3: TGTGCCAGCAGTTACGGCGCATTCTCTGGAAACACCATATATTTT. The genes are TRBV6-5 and TRBJ1-3; D is undetermined. V was trimmed by 2 bases and J by 0 bases, leaving 8 bases between them. Germline CDR1 reads MNHEY; CDR2 reads SVGAGI. The CDR3 is made up of 15 amino acids.

CDR3 region: CSVDDSGNTIYF. Here the CDR3 DNA reads TGCAGCGTTGACGATTCTGGAAACACCATATATTTT. J is TRBJ1-3 and V is TRBV29-1; no clear D. There are 12 residues in the CDR3. V was pared by 3 bases and J by 1 base, with 4 bases between. CDR1 SQVTM and CDR2 ANQGSEA come from the germline V gene. The variable domain in full, completed from reference TRBV29-1 and TRBJ1-3, reads SAVISQKPSRDICQRGTSLTIQCQVDSQVTMMFWYRQQPGQSLTLIATANQGSEATYESGFVIDKFPISRPNLTFSTLTVSNMSPEDSSIYLCSVDDSGNTIYFGEGSWLTVV.

CDR3 bases: TGTGCCAGCAGTGCCGTAACGGGACCCCTGGTTGGGCAGTACTTC. Translation: CASSAVTGPLVGQYF. The chain couples TRBV2 to TRBJ2-7; TRBD1 or TRBD2 may be the D gene (5 bases each). The CDR3 covers 15 residues. The V gene lost 4 bases and the J gene lost 9 bases, with 22 bases spanning the gap. Looked up from germline, CDR1 is SNHLY and CDR2 is FYNNEI.

The chain joins TRBV19 to TRBJ1-6, with 8 nucleotides matching TRBD1. V lost 1 base to trimming and J lost 12 bases; unmatched junction nucleotides: 5. The CDR3 has 14 residues. Germline CDR1 is LNHDA and CDR2 is SQIVND (reference sequence). CDR3 sequence reads: CASSIGQGAEPLHF. The CDR3 nucleotides are TGTGCCAGTAGTATAGGGCAGGGGGCCGAACCCCTCCACTTT.

V is TRBV20-1 and J is TRBJ1-4; D may be TRBD1 (5 bases). The germline V gene encodes CDR1 DFQATT and CDR2 SNEGSKA (reference sequence). There are 8 residues in the CDR3. Trimming left V 1 base short and J 17 bases short, with 5 bases between. CDR3 region: CSARGGFF. CDR3 DNA: TGCAGTGCTAGAGGGGGCTTTTTT.

The chain links TRBV19 to TRBJ1-2, with 7 bases aligning to TRBD1. From germline, CDR1 is LNHDA and CDR2 SQIVND (reference sequence). Trimming cost V 5 bases and J 5 bases; bases outside gene matches: 14. The CDR3 runs 16 residues. The CDR3 DNA sequence: TGTGCCAGTAGTTTTTTGGGTGGGACAGCAGAATATGGCTACACCTTC. It specifies CASSFLGGTAEYGYTF.

The chain carries TRBV5-4 and TRBJ1-2; TRBD1 matches 8 bases. Germline CDR1 reads SGHNT; CDR2 reads YYREEE (reference sequence). The J segment lost 9 bases and the V segment lost 4 bases, leaving 8 bases of the junction unmatched. This CDR3 is built from 13 residues. CDR3 region: CASSRQGRRSYTF. CDR3 coding DNA: TGTGCCAGCAGCAGACAGGGGCGCCGGAGCTACACCTTC.